The 20 T cell receptor beta chains below come from one sample, sequenced in a study of T cells in Graves' hyperthyroidism and ophthalmopathy. Amplification yielded TCR beta CDR3 regions, with RNA transcripts as the source. RT-PCR in the first round (using the HTBI primer set) targeted the TCR CDR3. MiXCR, run by TCRdb on the multiplex PCR reads, gives a single entry per CDR3 protein. The profile shows 400,000 or so distinct CDR3 sequences, roughly 15% of them singletons. Sequencing used blood. The receptors were sampled from a woman between 55 and 75 years old with Graves' ophthalmopathy.

This clonotype was recorded many times. The V and J genes are TRBV28 and TRBJ2-7, with 8 bases fitting TRBD1. The ends lost 5 bases at V and 0 bases at J; junction bases unmatched: 3. Germline values: CDR1 MDHEN, CDR2 SYDVKM. The CDR3 is 14 amino acids. The CDR3: CASSPTGVSYEQYF. CDR3 bases: TGTGCCAGCAGTCCGACAGGGGTCTCCTACGAGCAGTACTTC.

This clonotype came up many times. The genes are TRBV9 and TRBJ2-5, with 9 bases aligning to TRBD2. Trimming cost V 3 bases and J 2 bases; bases outside gene matches: 8. Germline V lookup: CDR1 SGDLS, CDR2 YYNGEE. The CDR3 has 16 residues. CDR3 nucleotide sequence: TGTGCCAGCAGCGCCCCGAGTAGCGGGGGACAAGAGACCCAGTACTTC. It codes for CASSAPSSGGQETQYF. The whole variable domain, filled in from reference TRBV9 and TRBJ2-5, reads DSGVTQTPKHLITATGQRVTLRCSPRSGDLSVYWYQQSLDQGLQFLIQYYNGEERAKGNILERFSAQQFPDLHSELNLSSLELGDSALYFCASSAPSSGGQETQYFGPGTRLLVL.

This chain links TRBV20-1 with TRBJ2-3; TRBD2 aligns across 9 bases. The CDR3 sequence is 15 residues long. Germline loops: CDR1 DFQATT, CDR2 SNEGSKA (reference sequence). J lost 0 bases, V lost 4 bases, and 5 bases had no gene match. The DNA of the CDR3 is TGCAGTGCTACCCGACTAGCGGCTAGCACAGATACGCAGTATTTT. Its translation: CSATRLAASTDTQYF.

This clonotype came up many times. This rearrangement joins TRBV20-1 to TRBJ2-1; 11 bases line up with TRBD2. Per the germline V gene, CDR1 is DFQATT and CDR2 is SNEGSKA (reference sequence). The CDR3 is 15 amino acids. V trimming: 5 bases; J trimming: 5 bases; junction bases outside the gene matches: 8. The CDR3 DNA reads TGCAGTGCTTCCACCGGGACTAGCGGCAACAATGAGCAGTTCTTC. Its protein product is CSASTGTSGNNEQFF.

The V gene is TRBV12-3 or TRBV12-4, the J gene TRBJ2-2, with 8 bases matching TRBD1. The J segment lost 6 bases and the V segment lost 6 bases, leaving 0 bases of the junction unmatched. CDR3 length: 12 residues. The CDR3 nucleotides read TGTGCCAGCAGGACAGGGGCCGGGGAGCTGTTTTTT. Its translation: CASRTGAGELFF.

This clonotype appeared a few times. V gene TRBV12-3 or TRBV12-4 combines with J gene TRBJ1-5; 7 nucleotides line up with TRBD1. J was trimmed by 7 bases and V by 8 bases; bases with no gene match: 8. The CDR3 contains 13 residues. The CDR3 region is CASGYRGEQPQHF. The CDR3 DNA reads as TGTGCCAGCGGGTACAGGGGTGAGCAGCCCCAGCATTTT.

This clonotype was counted many times. The chain couples TRBV19 to TRBJ1-1; D unclear. Looked up from germline, CDR1 is LNHDA and CDR2 is SQIVND (reference sequence). This CDR3 spans 14 amino acids. With 0 bases removed from V and 5 bases from J, the gap between germline ends came to 10 bases. The CDR3 is CASSIDRTATEAFF. CDR3 sequence (DNA): TGTGCCAGTAGTATAGACAGGACCGCGACTGAAGCTTTCTTT. The full variable domain, in which reference TRBV19 and TRBJ1-1 provide the parts outside the CDR3, is DGGITQSPKYLFRKEGQNVTLSCEQNLNHDAMYWYRQDPGQGLRLIYYSQIVNDFQKGDIAEGYSVSREKKESFPLTVTSAQKNPTAFYLCASSIDRTATEAFFGQGTRLTVV.

This clonotype has ten or more counts. The chain has TRBV7-2 and TRBJ2-5; 14 positions agree with TRBD2. V was pared by 5 bases and J by 2 bases, with 7 bases of the junction left unmatched. Germline V gene lookup returns CDR1 SGHTA and CDR2 FQGNSA. This CDR3 spans 17 amino acids. In DNA, the CDR3 is TGTGCCAGCAGCATTTCGACTAGCGGGAGGGGACAAGAGACCCAGTACTTC. It specifies CASSISTSGRGQETQYF.

In this sample, this clonotype turned up a few times. This chain connects TRBV7-9 to TRBJ2-1, with D possibly matching TRBD2 (6 bases). Trimming took off 2 bases at V and 4 bases at J, with 15 bases between the two ends. This CDR3 is 16 amino acids long. Germline V lookup: CDR1 SEHNR, CDR2 FQNEAQ (reference sequence). The CDR3 region has the DNA TGTGCCAGCAGCTTAAGTAGCGGAGCCCTTTACAATGAGCAGTTCTTC. This translates into CASSLSSGALYNEQFF.

At least ten counts were recorded for this clonotype. This sequence joins TRBV7-9 and TRBJ2-3; D ambiguous. Trimming removed 2 bases from V and 3 bases from J, with 12 bases in between. The CDR3 runs 15 residues. Germline lookup yields CDR1 SEHNR and CDR2 FQNEAQ (reference sequence). The CDR3 protein is CASSLIDATTDTQYF. Here the CDR3 DNA reads TGTGCCAGCAGCTTAATCGACGCCACGACAGATACGCAGTATTTT.

This chain links TRBV19 with TRBJ1-5, with D perhaps TRBD1 (5 bases). The CDR3 is 14 amino acids. V was clipped by 5 bases and J by 4 bases, with 12 bases between them. Germline V gives CDR1 LNHDA, CDR2 SQIVND (reference sequence). CDR3 bases: TGTGCCAGTAGTGGGCAACAGGCAAATCAGCCCCAGCATTTT. Its translation is CASSGQQANQPQHF.

This clonotype came up many times. The chain employs TRBV7-2 and TRBJ2-3; D may be TRBD2 (6 bases). This CDR3 region has 15 residues. V was shortened by 4 bases and J by 4 bases, with 15 bases between the two germline ends. Germline V gene lookup returns CDR1 SGHTA and CDR2 FQGNSA. The CDR3 here is CASSSAGMVADTQYF. For the CDR3, the DNA is TGTGCCAGCAGCTCTGCGGGGATGGTCGCAGATACGCAGTATTTT. Full variable domain (rest looked up from reference TRBV7-2 and TRBJ2-3): GAGVSQSPSNKVTEKGKDVELRCDPISGHTALYWYRQSLGQGLEFLIYFQGNSAPDKSGLPSDRFSAERTGGSVSTLTIQRTQQEDSAVYLCASSSAGMVADTQYFGPGTRLTVL.

This clonotype was found a few times. This chain links TRBV28 with TRBJ2-4; 11 bases agree with TRBD2. CDR3 length equals 16 residues. V gave up 5 bases and J gave up 6 bases; unmatched junction bases: 9. Germline V gene lookup returns CDR1 MDHEN and CDR2 SYDVKM. The CDR3 region has the DNA TGTGCCAGCAGTATCGCCGGGACTAGCGGATTAAACATTCAGTACTTC. This sequence encodes CASSIAGTSGLNIQYF.

This clonotype showed up many times. The V call is TRBV9, the J call TRBJ2-5; 8 bases are shared with TRBD1. The CDR3 sequence is 15 residues long. Germline V gene data show CDR1 as SGDLS and CDR2 as YYNGEE. With V trimmed by 4 bases and J by 2 bases, 7 bases remained unmatched. CDR3: CASSTDDRGQETQYF. As DNA, the CDR3 is TGTGCCAGCAGCACCGACGACAGGGGTCAAGAGACCCAGTACTTC.

This clonotype has a count of ten or more. The V and J genes are TRBV20-1 and TRBJ2-7, with D perhaps given as TRBD1 or TRBD2 (5 bases each). V gave up 4 bases and J gave up 3 bases, with 22 bases separating them. Germline V CDR1 and CDR2: DFQATT, SNEGSKA (reference sequence). This CDR3 comprises 16 residues. CDR3 bases: TGCAGTGCTACACCTCTCTTAGCGACAGTCCTCTACGAGCAGTACTTC. This codes for CSATPLLATVLYEQYF.

This clonotype was seen a handful of times. This chain's CDR3 is CASSLREGAEEHF. In nucleotides, the CDR3 is TGTGCCAGCAGCTTACGCGAAGGGGCAGAAGAGCATTTT. This chain joins TRBV7-9 and TRBJ1-5, with D possibly being TRBD1 (5 bases). The CDR3 covers 13 residues. Per the germline V gene, CDR1 is SEHNR and CDR2 is FQNEAQ (reference sequence). V was cut by 2 bases and J by 14 bases, with 16 bases left in between. The entire variable domain, with the rest obtained from reference TRBV7-9 and TRBJ1-5, is as follows: DTGVSQNPRHKITKRGQNVTFRCDPISEHNRLYWYRQTLGQGPEFLTYFQNEAQLEKSRLLSDRFSAERPKGSFSTLEIQRTEQGDSAMYLCASSLREGAEEHFGDGTRLSIL.

Of note for this clonotype: With a much larger clone just one base away, this may be a read error. The CDR3 DNA reads TGTGTCAGCAGCGCCCGAACAGGGCAGAACACTGAAGCTTTCTTT. Its translation is CVSSARTGQNTEAFF. The rearrangement uses TRBV7-8 and TRBJ1-1, with D possibly TRBD1 on 6 matching bases. This CDR3 spans 15 amino acids. Germline-derived CDR1 and CDR2 are SGHVS and FQNEAQ. Full variable domain (outside the CDR3, taken from reference TRBV7-8 and TRBJ1-1): GAGVSQSPRYKVAKRGQDVALRCDPISGHVSLFWYQQALGQGPEFLTYFQNEAQLDKSGLPSDRFFAERPEGSVSTLKIQRTQQEDSAVYLCVSSARTGQNTEAFFGQGTRLTVV.

This clonotype was recorded many times. The V call is TRBV7-9, the J call TRBJ2-1; TRBD2 agrees at 14 bases. The V gene end was trimmed by 5 bases and the J gene end by 0 bases; junction bases not matched to a gene: 9. This CDR3 has 19 amino acids. Looked up from germline, CDR1 is SEHNR and CDR2 is FQNEAQ (reference sequence). CDR3 loop: CASSQPGLAGELSYNEQFF. CDR3 DNA: TGTGCCAGCAGCCAACCGGGACTAGCGGGAGAGCTCTCCTACAATGAGCAGTTCTTC.

The V call is TRBV27, the J call TRBJ2-1, with 9 bases identical to TRBD2. CDR3 length: 14 residues. CDR1 is MNHEY, CDR2 SMNVEV, per germline (reference sequence). The V segment lost 1 base and the J segment 13 bases; nucleotides outside the gene matches: 8. DNA for the CDR3: TGTGCCAGCAGTTTATGGGCCCTAGCGGGACCACAGTTCTTC. Translating gives CASSLWALAGPQFF.

In this sample, this clonotype turned up many times. J is TRBJ2-7 and V is TRBV3-1; D is unresolved. This CDR3 contains 13 residues. Germline V gene lookup returns CDR1 LGHDT and CDR2 YNNKEL (reference sequence). V was shortened by 3 bases and J by 0 bases, with 6 bases between the two germline ends. The chain's CDR3 is CASSHLVSYEQYF. DNA for the CDR3: TGTGCCAGCAGCCATCTAGTCTCCTACGAGCAGTACTTC.